The clone carrying this T cell receptor (beta chain) is a singleton in its sample. These data originate in a study of blood T cell repertoires in COVID-19. Profiled with immunoSEQ multiplex PCR; TCRdb holds only in-frame clones, not every one. The sample includes a few hundred thousand clones, 75% to 90% of them seen just once. Assignment of participants to cohorts was predicated upon participant-reported clinical history. Symptom resolution, clearance, or two negative PCRs marked the recovered donors of Cohort 3. V lost 6 bases to trimming and J lost 2 bases, with 15 bases between them. This CDR3 has 15 residues. The germline V gene encodes CDR1 MDHEN and CDR2 SYDVKM.

The J gene is TRBJ2-3, the V gene TRBV28, with a possible D match to TRBD1 (6 bases). Sequencing input: PBMCs or T cells enriched from blood (not recorded which). The sequence was collected from a man in his thirties or forties who had recovered from COVID-19. CDR3 sequence reads: CASSARGGFTDTQYF. The CDR3, as DNA: TGTGCCAGCAGCGCCAGGGGTGGGTTCACAGATACGCAGTATTTT.